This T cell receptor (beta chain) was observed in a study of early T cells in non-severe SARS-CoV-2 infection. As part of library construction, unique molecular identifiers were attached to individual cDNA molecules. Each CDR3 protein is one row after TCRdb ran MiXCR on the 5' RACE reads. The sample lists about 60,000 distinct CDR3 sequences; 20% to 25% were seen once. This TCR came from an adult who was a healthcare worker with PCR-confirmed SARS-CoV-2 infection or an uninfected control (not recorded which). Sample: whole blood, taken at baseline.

CDR3 residues: CASSPNSGNTIYF. The CDR3 bases are TGTGCCAGCTCACCTAACAGCGGAAACACCATATATTTT. V usage is TRBV18 and J usage is TRBJ1-3; D gene unclear. Trimming cost V 3 bases and J 4 bases, with 7 bases left between them. The CDR3 extends over 13 amino acids. The germline gives CDR1 KGHSH, CDR2 LQKENI.